The subject of this entry is one T cell receptor (beta chain). The target antigen is unknown. With 0 bases removed from V and 5 bases from J, the gap between germline ends came to 14 bases. Germline-derived CDR1 and CDR2 are MNHEY and SMNVEV (reference sequence). The CDR3 runs to 15 residues. The sample comes from a study of monozygotic twins with cystic fibrosis. The wider study: Approximately 2.8 micrograms of fragmented DNA underwent about 16 PCR cycles for library preparation. Notes on the study in general: Clonality was generally low (median around 0.0098), higher in the most severe patients. Monozygotic CF twin pairs shared significantly more nucleotide-identical clonotypes than unrelated CF individuals did. V usage most resembled the co-twin in 13 of 16 pairs.

Using immunoSEQ multiplex PCR, the repertoire was profiled, and TCRdb retains in-frame clones only, with some absent. The data show 25,000 to 35,000 clones, just under 85% seen once. Sequenced input: blood. This receptor was obtained from a girl aged 2-9 years with cystic fibrosis. The chain is built from TRBV27 and TRBJ2-7; perhaps D is TRBD1 or TRBD2 (5 bases each). The CDR3: CASSLSGVLMDEQYF. The CDR3 DNA sequence: TGTGCCAGCAGTTTATCGGGGGTGTTAATGGACGAGCAGTACTTC.